The next 9 T cell receptor beta chains were all read from a single sample in a study of blood T cell repertoires in COVID-19. Assay: immunoSEQ multiplex PCR; the TCRdb copy retains only in-frame clones and omits some. The sample contains 30,000 to 45,000 clones, roughly 88% of which appear only once. The source material was peripheral blood. The receptors derive from a man in his sixties or seventies with acute or convalescent COVID-19.

J is TRBJ2-3 and V is TRBV19; 10 bases agree with TRBD2. The junction had 4 bases not matched to a gene; V was cut back by 2 bases and J by 5 bases. CDR1 and CDR2 (germline): LNHDA, SQIVND (reference sequence). The CDR3 sequence is 15 residues long. The CDR3 region is CASSILAGAVDTQYF. CDR3 in DNA: TGTGCCAGTAGTATACTAGCGGGAGCTGTAGATACGCAGTATTTT. Complete variable domain (other parts from reference TRBV19 and TRBJ2-3): DGGITQSPKYLFRKEGQNVTLSCEQNLNHDAMYWYRQDPGQGLRLIYYSQIVNDFQKGDIAEGYSVSREKKESFPLTVTSAQKNPTAFYLCASSILAGAVDTQYFGPGTRLTVL.

The gene calls are TRBV5-4 and TRBJ2-3, with 11 bases identical to TRBD2. Per the germline V gene, CDR1 is SGHNT and CDR2 is YYREEE (reference sequence). The CDR3 runs to 16 residues. V gave up 4 bases and J gave up 0 bases; unmatched junction bases: 4. CDR3 sequence (DNA): TGTGCCAGCAGCAAACTAGCGGGGGCTAGCACAGATACGCAGTATTTT. Its protein product is CASSKLAGASTDTQYF.

The rearrangement links TRBV6-5 to TRBJ2-7, with TRBD2 matching over 13 bases. CDR3 length: 16 residues. Per germline, CDR1 MNHEY and CDR2 SVGAGI. J gave up 5 bases and V 2 bases, and 6 bases lay outside the gene matches. CDR3 loop: CASSYRGLAGDNEQYF. As DNA, the CDR3 is TGTGCCAGCAGTTACCGTGGACTAGCGGGAGACAACGAGCAGTACTTC.

In its sample, this clone was seen once. The chain is built from TRBV5-1 and TRBJ1-6; 7 bases are shared with TRBD1. The V and J ends lost 0 bases and 10 bases, in that order; junction bases with no gene match: 7. Per germline, CDR1 SGHRS and CDR2 YFSETQ. The CDR3 totals 15 residues. CDR3 in amino acids: CASSLGQGVGSPLHF. The CDR3 DNA follows: TGCGCCAGCAGCTTGGGACAGGGAGTTGGCTCACCCCTCCACTTT.

The V and J genes are TRBV4-3 and TRBJ2-2; possibly TRBD1 for D (6 bases). The CDR3 consists of 17 residues. Trimming removed 4 bases at V and 4 bases at J, with 19 bases between. Germline values: CDR1 LGHNA, CDR2 YSLEER. The CDR3 DNA is TGCGCCAGCAGCCGCAATGTCGGGGAAGGGGGCACCGGGGAGCTGTTTTTT. It encodes CASSRNVGEGGTGELFF.

This chain connects TRBV6-5 to TRBJ1-1, with D tentatively TRBD1 (6 bases). The V end was cut by 6 bases, the J end by 9 bases, with 14 bases between. The CDR3 has 12 amino acids. Germline CDR1 reads MNHEY; CDR2 reads SVGAGI. The CDR3: CASSRGTSQAFF. Here the CDR3 DNA reads TGTGCCAGCAGCCGAGGGACATCACAAGCTTTCTTT.

This chain links TRBV7-2 with TRBJ2-5, with a possible D match to TRBD2 (5 bases). Germline CDR1 SGHTA, CDR2 FQGNSA. The CDR3 spans 13 residues. Trimming removed 2 bases at V and 5 bases at J, with 9 bases between. The CDR3 bases are TGTGCCAGCAGCTTATCGGAGCGGGAGACCCAGTACTTC. Residues: CASSLSERETQYF.

The CDR3 nucleotides read TGTGCCAGCAGTTTGGGACTAGCGGTCTACAATGAGCAGTTCTTC. It translates to CASSLGLAVYNEQFF. The genes are TRBV6-5 and TRBJ2-1, with TRBD2 matching over 11 bases. Germline CDR1 reads MNHEY; CDR2 reads SVGAGI. The CDR3 totals 15 residues. The V gene end was trimmed by 4 bases and the J gene end by 3 bases; junction bases not matched to a gene: 2.

The gene calls are TRBV27 and TRBJ2-1; 7 positions match TRBD1. This CDR3 is 17 amino acids long. V was pared by 0 bases and J by 9 bases, with 14 bases of the junction left unmatched. Germline V gives CDR1 MNHEY, CDR2 SMNVEV (reference sequence). The CDR3 loop reads CASSLSLADRTAGEQFF. CDR3 DNA sequence: TGTGCCAGCAGTTTATCCTTGGCGGACAGGACTGCGGGTGAGCAGTTCTTC.